The present TCR beta chain was sequenced within a study of shared clonotypes between healthy human individuals. Study-wide background: Donor ages ranged 18 to 49 years: a couple of women, a few men. Used for every donor were three CD4 naive, three CD4 memory, two CD8 naive and one CD8 memory plate.

The CDR3 consists of 15 residues. V trimming: 0 bases; J trimming: 6 bases; junction bases outside the gene matches: 8. Germline-derived CDR1 and CDR2 are LGHNA and YNFKEQ. Naive CD8 cells were CD45RO-negative, positively selected for CCR7, excluding terminally differentiated effector memory CD45RA+ cells. TCRdb keeps only in-frame clones here, not all; method: immunoSEQ multiplex PCR. The data contain about 2,100,000 clones, 93% of them singletons. Input material: naive CD8+ T cells from PBMCs. The sequence came from a man between 18 and 35 years old in good health. Some clones in this sample may be carry-over from other donors' samples. V is TRBV4-2 and J is TRBJ2-7; 7 nucleotides line up with TRBD1. CDR3: CASSQDGVQGREQYF. CDR3 bases: TGTGCCAGCAGCCAAGACGGGGTACAGGGGCGCGAGCAGTACTTC.